These 21 T cell receptor beta chains were sequenced from one sample in a study of cytomegalovirus exposure and HLA in healthy donors. The PCR had 60 Vbeta and 13 Jbeta primers. The protocol was immunoSEQ multiplex PCR, while the TCRdb copy is restricted to in-frame clones and leaves out a portion. The sample shows roughly 72,000 clones, over 70% of them seen only once. Sequenced material: PBMCs. These receptors were taken from a woman in her thirties or forties in good health and CMV-seropositive.

This rearrangement joins TRBV19 to TRBJ2-3; 9 bases fit TRBD1. In germline, CDR1 is LNHDA, CDR2 SQIVND (reference sequence). This CDR3 has 15 amino acids. The trim removed 6 bases at V and 6 bases at J, leaving 10 bases unmatched. The CDR3 sequence is CASSVTQGAGDTQYF. The CDR3 bases are TGTGCCAGTAGCGTTACACAGGGGGCGGGGGATACGCAGTATTTT.

The chain employs TRBV2 and TRBJ1-4; TRBD1 aligns across 8 bases. Trimming at V came to 6 bases and at J to 8 bases, leaving 5 bases not matched to a gene. This CDR3 has 13 residues. The germline CDR1 and CDR2 sequences are SNHLY and FYNNEI. CDR3 loop: CASSTRDREKLFF. In DNA, the CDR3 is TGTGCCAGCAGCACCCGGGACAGGGAAAAACTGTTTTTT.

The chain recombines TRBV15 with TRBJ2-1, with 9 nucleotides matching TRBD2. Losses at the gene ends were 0 bases for V and 10 bases for J; bases not matched to a gene: 7. Germline loops: CDR1 LNHNV, CDR2 YYDKDF (reference sequence). The CDR3 runs to 15 residues. In DNA, the CDR3 is TGTGCCACCAGCAGAGATCAGGTAGCGGGAGTGGAGCAGTTCTTC. This codes for CATSRDQVAGVEQFF.

The chain joins TRBV5-1 to TRBJ1-2, with 11 positions matching TRBD1. The CDR3 loop spans 15 amino acids. V shed 0 bases, J shed 7 bases, and the junction held 5 bases outside the gene matches. In germline, CDR1 is SGHRS, CDR2 YFSETQ. CDR3 in amino acids: CASSLVAGQGGGYTF. The CDR3 DNA reads as TGCGCCAGCAGCTTGGTTGCGGGACAGGGGGGTGGCTACACCTTC.

The V gene is TRBV5-4, the J gene TRBJ2-5; D is ambiguous. Looked up from germline, CDR1 is SGHNT and CDR2 is YYREEE (reference sequence). The CDR3 covers 16 residues. V lost 0 bases to trimming and J lost 2 bases, with 14 bases between them. This CDR3 reads CASSLDRRSLQETQYF. The CDR3 nucleotides read TGTGCCAGCAGCTTGGATCGGCGGAGCCTGCAAGAGACCCAGTACTTC. Together with reference TRBV5-4 and TRBJ2-5, the CDR3 gives the full variable domain: ETGVTQSPTHLIKTRGQQVTLRCSSQSGHNTVSWYQQALGQGPQFIFQYYREEENGRGNFPPRFSGLQFPNYSSELNVNALELDDSALYLCASSLDRRSLQETQYFGPGTRLLVL.

This chain links TRBV9 with TRBJ2-6; possibly TRBD1 for D (6 bases). The CDR3 loop spans 16 amino acids. V dropped 5 bases and J dropped 0 bases, with 12 bases sitting between them. Germline V CDR1 and CDR2: SGDLS, YYNGEE. The CDR3 bases are TGTGCCAGCAGTCTGGACAGAAGCTCTGGGGCCAACGTCCTGACTTTC. Translated: CASSLDRSSGANVLTF. The variable domain in full, completed from reference TRBV9 and TRBJ2-6, reads DSGVTQTPKHLITATGQRVTLRCSPRSGDLSVYWYQQSLDQGLQFLIQYYNGEERAKGNILERFSAQQFPDLHSELNLSSLELGDSALYFCASSLDRSSGANVLTFGAGSRLTVL.

This sequence joins TRBV28 and TRBJ1-5; D may be TRBD1 (6 bases). Germline-derived CDR1 and CDR2 are MDHEN and SYDVKM. The CDR3 runs to 14 residues. Trimming removed 5 bases from V and 7 bases from J, with 15 bases in between. CDR3 loop: CASSHRDTGQPQHF. The CDR3 nucleotides read TGTGCCAGCAGTCACAGGGACACGGGACAGCCCCAGCATTTT.

The chain is built from TRBV5-4 and TRBJ2-3, with D perhaps matching TRBD1 (6 bases). Germline loops: CDR1 SGHNT, CDR2 YYREEE (reference sequence). This CDR3 is built from 17 residues. With 4 bases removed from V and 1 base from J, the gap between germline ends came to 19 bases. The CDR3 DNA is TGTGCCAGCAGCCAGGTCGGGGTGGGGGCTGGCACAGATACGCAGTATTTT. Translated: CASSQVGVGAGTDTQYF.

The V gene is TRBV11-2, the J gene TRBJ2-7, with a weak D call TRBD2 (7 bases). Trimming stripped 5 bases from V and 1 base from J, with 18 bases between. There are 16 residues in the CDR3. From germline, CDR1 is SGHAT and CDR2 FQNNGV. CDR3 loop: CASSDPGGGGSYEQYF. The DNA of the CDR3 is TGTGCCAGCAGCGATCCCGGGGGCGGGGGATCCTACGAGCAGTACTTC.

The chain recombines TRBV7-3 with TRBJ2-3, with D possibly being TRBD2 (5 bases). Deletions cut 6 bases from V and 2 bases from J, with 18 bases between. This CDR3 region has 16 residues. Germline CDR1 and CDR2: SGHTA and FQGTGA. For the CDR3, the DNA is TGTGCCAGCAGGGTAACTAGGAGGAGTCTCACAGATACGCAGTATTTT. Translating it yields CASRVTRRSLTDTQYF.

The rearrangement links TRBV7-2 to TRBJ1-6, with D unclear. There are 12 residues in the CDR3. The V gene's germline CDR1 is SGHTA and CDR2 FQGNSA. V lost 5 bases to trimming and J lost 12 bases, with 11 bases between them. The CDR3 loop is CASSTIFRPLHF. In nucleotides, the CDR3 is TGTGCCAGCAGCACAATATTTCGACCCCTCCACTTT.

V is TRBV4-1 and J is TRBJ1-2, with 10 bases fitting TRBD1. This CDR3 spans 18 amino acids. The germline V gene encodes CDR1 MGHRA and CDR2 YSYEKL. J lost 6 bases, V lost 4 bases, and 17 bases had no gene match. Here the CDR3 DNA reads TGCGCCAGCAGCCCTCACCCCCGGACAGGGGGGCCCCATGATGGCTACACCTTC. Encoded protein: CASSPHPRTGGPHDGYTF.

Here the CDR3 reads CASSFTSGEQFF. In DNA form, the CDR3 reads TGTGCCAGCAGCTTCACTAGCGGGGAGCAGTTCTTC. The rearrangement uses TRBV7-2 and TRBJ2-1; the match to TRBD2 covers 9 bases. J gave up 10 bases and V 3 bases, and 1 base lay outside the gene matches. This CDR3 region has 12 residues. The germline gives CDR1 SGHTA, CDR2 FQGNSA.

This clone was counted a few times. The chain carries TRBV27 and TRBJ1-1, with D possibly TRBD1 on 5 matching bases. Germline-derived CDR1 and CDR2 are MNHEY and SMNVEV (reference sequence). The length of the CDR3 is 15 residues. Trimming removed 10 bases from V and 0 bases from J, with 18 bases in between. This chain's CDR3 is CATQRAGRMNTEAFF. The DNA for the CDR3 is TGTGCCACACAAAGAGCGGGACGTATGAACACTGAAGCTTTCTTT.

The rearrangement uses TRBV9 and TRBJ1-2; 10 bases match TRBD1. From germline, CDR1 is SGDLS and CDR2 YYNGEE. With 4 bases clipped from V and 2 bases from J, the junction kept 2 bases outside the gene matches. CDR3 size: 14 residues. In nucleotides, the CDR3 is TGTGCCAGCAGCCCGGGACAGGGGAACTATGGCTACACCTTC. This codes for CASSPGQGNYGYTF.

The chain uses TRBV5-4 and TRBJ1-1; D is unresolved. The CDR3 sequence is 14 residues long. Trimming removed 1 base from V and 0 bases from J, with 7 bases in between. CDR1 SGHNT and CDR2 YYREEE come from the germline V gene (reference sequence). CDR3 DNA: TGTGCCAGCAGCTTGCCCCCCATGAACACTGAAGCTTTCTTT. Amino acids: CASSLPPMNTEAFF.

The gene calls are TRBV5-1 and TRBJ2-7; TRBD2 matches at 12 bases. The CDR3 totals 15 residues. Germline CDR1 reads SGHRS; CDR2 reads YFSETQ. Trimming took 6 bases from V and 3 from J; bases not matched to a gene: 7. The CDR3 coding sequence is TGCGCCAGCAATCGGACTAGCGGGGATAGCTACGAGCAGTACTTC. This codes for CASNRTSGDSYEQYF.

The rearrangement links TRBV21-1 to TRBJ2-5; TRBD1, the table's D call, lacks a check against the DNA. TRBV21-1 is marked as a pseudogene. The CDR3 spans 13 residues. The CDR3 here is CASKRTGMETQYF. The CDR3 DNA reads as TGTGCCAGCAAGCGGACAGGGATGGAGACCCAGTACTTC.

The chain is built from TRBV7-8 and TRBJ2-7; 10 bases fit TRBD2. V was clipped by 4 bases and J by 2 bases; unmatched bases: 2. The CDR3 extends over 14 amino acids. Germline V lookup: CDR1 SGHVS, CDR2 FQNEAQ. The CDR3 loop is CASSYTSGAYEQYF. The CDR3 region has the DNA TGTGCCAGCAGCTACACTAGCGGGGCCTACGAGCAGTACTTC.

This clone appeared once. This chain uses TRBV7-9 with TRBJ1-5; D is unresolved. The CDR3 runs to 13 residues. Germline CDR1 SEHNR, CDR2 FQNEAQ (reference sequence). V was pared by 5 bases and J by 6 bases, with 11 bases between. CDR3 region: CASSLGVAQPQHF. The CDR3 bases are TGTGCCAGCAGCCTCGGGGTCGCTCAGCCCCAGCATTTT.

This clone was picked up a small number of times. The gene calls are TRBV5-6 and TRBJ2-4; 7 bases match TRBD1. Germline V CDR1 and CDR2: SGHDT, YYEEEE. J was trimmed by 1 base and V by 7 bases; bases with no gene match: 5. This CDR3 is 14 amino acids long. DNA for the CDR3: TGTGCCAGCTTGGAACAGGGGGCCAAAAACATTCAGTACTTC. This encodes CASLEQGAKNIQYF.